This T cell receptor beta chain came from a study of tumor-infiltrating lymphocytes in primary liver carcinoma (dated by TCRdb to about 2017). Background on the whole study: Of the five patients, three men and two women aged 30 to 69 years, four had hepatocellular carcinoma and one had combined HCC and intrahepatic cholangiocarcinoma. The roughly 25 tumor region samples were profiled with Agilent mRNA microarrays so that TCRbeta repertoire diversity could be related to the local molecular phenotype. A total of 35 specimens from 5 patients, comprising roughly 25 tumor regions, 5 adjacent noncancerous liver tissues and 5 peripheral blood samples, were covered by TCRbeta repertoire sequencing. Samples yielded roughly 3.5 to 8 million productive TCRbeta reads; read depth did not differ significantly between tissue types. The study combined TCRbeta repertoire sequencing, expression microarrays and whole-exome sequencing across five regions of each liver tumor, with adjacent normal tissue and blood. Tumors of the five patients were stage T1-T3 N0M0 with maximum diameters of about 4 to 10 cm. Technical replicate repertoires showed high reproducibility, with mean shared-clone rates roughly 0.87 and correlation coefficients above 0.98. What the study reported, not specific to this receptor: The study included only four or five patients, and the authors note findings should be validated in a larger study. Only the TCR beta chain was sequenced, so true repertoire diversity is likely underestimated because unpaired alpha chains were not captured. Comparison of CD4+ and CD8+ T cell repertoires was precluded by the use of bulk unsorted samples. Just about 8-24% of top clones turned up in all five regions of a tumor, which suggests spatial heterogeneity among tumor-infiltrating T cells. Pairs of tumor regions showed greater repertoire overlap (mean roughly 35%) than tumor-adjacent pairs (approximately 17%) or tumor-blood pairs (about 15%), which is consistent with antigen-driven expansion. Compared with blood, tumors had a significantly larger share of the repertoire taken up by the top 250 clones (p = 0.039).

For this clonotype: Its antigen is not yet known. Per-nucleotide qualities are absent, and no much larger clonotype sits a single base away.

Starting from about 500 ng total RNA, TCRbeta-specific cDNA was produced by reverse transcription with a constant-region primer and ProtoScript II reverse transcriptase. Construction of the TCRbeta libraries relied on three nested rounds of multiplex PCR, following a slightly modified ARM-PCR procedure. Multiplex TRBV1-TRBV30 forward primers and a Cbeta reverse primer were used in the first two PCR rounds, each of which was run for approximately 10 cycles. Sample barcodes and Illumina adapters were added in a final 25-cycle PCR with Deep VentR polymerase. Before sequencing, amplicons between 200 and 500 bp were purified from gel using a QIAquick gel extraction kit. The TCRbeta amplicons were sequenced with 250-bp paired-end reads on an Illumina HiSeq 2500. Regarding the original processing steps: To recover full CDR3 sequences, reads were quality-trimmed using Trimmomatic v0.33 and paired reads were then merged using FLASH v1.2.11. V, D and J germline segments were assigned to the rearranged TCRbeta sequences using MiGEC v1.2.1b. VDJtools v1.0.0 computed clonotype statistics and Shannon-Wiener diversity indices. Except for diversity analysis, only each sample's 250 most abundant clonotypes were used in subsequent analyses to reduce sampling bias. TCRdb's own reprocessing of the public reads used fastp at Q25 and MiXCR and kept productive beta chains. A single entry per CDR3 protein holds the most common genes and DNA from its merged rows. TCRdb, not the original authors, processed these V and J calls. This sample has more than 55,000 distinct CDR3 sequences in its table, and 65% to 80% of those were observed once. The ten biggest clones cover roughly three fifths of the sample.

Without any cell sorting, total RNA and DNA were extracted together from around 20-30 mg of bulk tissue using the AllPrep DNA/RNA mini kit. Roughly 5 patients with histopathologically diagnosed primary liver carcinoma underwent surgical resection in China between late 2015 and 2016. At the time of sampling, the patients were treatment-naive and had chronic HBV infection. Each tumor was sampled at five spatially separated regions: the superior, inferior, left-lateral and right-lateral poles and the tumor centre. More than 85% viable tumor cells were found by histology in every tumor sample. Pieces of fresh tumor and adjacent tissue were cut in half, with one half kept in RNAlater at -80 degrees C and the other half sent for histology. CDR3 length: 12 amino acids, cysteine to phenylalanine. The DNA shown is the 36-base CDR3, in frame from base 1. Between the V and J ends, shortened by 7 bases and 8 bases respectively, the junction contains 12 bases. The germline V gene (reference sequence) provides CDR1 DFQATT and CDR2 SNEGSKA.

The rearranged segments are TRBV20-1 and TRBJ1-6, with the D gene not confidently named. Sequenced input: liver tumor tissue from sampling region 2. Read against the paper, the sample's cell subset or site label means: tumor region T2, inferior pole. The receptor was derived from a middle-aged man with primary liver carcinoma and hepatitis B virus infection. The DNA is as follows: TGCAGTGTTAGGAACGGAGATTCACCCCTCCACTTT. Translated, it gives CSVRNGDSPLHF.